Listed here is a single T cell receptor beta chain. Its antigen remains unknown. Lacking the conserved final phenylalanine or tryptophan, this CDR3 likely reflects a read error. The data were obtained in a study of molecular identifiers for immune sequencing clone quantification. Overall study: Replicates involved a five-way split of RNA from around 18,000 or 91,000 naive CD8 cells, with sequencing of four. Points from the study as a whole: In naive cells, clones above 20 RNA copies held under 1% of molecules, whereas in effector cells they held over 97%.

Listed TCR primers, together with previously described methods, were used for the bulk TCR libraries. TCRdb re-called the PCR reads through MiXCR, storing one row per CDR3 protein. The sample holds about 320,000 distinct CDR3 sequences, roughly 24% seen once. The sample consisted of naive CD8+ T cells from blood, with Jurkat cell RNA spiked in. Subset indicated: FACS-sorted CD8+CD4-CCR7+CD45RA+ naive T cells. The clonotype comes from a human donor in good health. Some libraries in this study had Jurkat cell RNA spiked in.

The CDR3 loop is CASSLEAGLNTEAFS. The CDR3 DNA sequence: TGTGCCAGCAGCTTAGAGGCAGGGTTGAACACTGAAGCTTTCTCT. The V and J genes are TRBV11-2 and TRBJ1-1; perhaps TRBD1 as D (5 bases). With 0 bases removed from V and 0 bases from J, the gap between germline ends came to 8 bases. Germline CDR1 SGHAT, CDR2 FQNNGV. CDR3 length equals 15 residues.